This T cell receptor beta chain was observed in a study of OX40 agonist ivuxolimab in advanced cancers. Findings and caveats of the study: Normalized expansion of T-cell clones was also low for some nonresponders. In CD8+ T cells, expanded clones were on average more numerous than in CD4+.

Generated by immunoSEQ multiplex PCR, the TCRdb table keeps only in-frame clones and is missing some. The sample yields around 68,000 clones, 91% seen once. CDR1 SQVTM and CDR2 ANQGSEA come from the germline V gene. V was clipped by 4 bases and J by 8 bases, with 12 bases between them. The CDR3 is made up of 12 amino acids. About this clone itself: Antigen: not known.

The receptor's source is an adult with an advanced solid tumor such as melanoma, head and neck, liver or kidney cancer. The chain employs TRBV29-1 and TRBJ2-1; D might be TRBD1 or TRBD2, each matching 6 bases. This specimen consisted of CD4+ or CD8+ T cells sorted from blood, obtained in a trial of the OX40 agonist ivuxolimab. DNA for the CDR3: TGCAGCGTTGCTAGGGGGGTCGATGAGCAGTTCTTC. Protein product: CSVARGVDEQFF.